This T cell receptor beta chain was captured in a study of blood T cell repertoires in COVID-19 (dated by TCRdb to about 2020). For the wider study: Samples covering the acute and convalescent phases of COVID-19 were provided by collaborators in the United States, Italy and Spain. Where available, HLA class I and class II types were obtained from metadata supplied by the sample provider rather than from assay-based typing. A de-identified subject ID, COVID-19 status, age in years and sex were almost always included in the sample metadata. The material from the prospective study consisted of cDNA or gDNA derived from T cells, B-cell-depleted T cells, or PBMCs. The samples were drawn from the first 160 participants of the ongoing ImmuneRACE study and from 950 to 1,500 subjects provided by 6 global collaborators. The repertoires were released in a freely available public database intended as a resource for research on the immune response to SARS-CoV-2. Deeply sampled blood TCRbeta repertoires from subjects exposed to, actively infected with, or recovered from COVID-19 were included in the dataset. Overall study results and their limits: How much clinical and demographic metadata was included differed by source and by participant, and the metadata was provided uncurated.

TCRbeta CDR3 regions were amplified from genomic DNA by means of the immunoSEQ Assay, a bias-controlled multiplex PCR. On the authors' methods: The number of nucleated cells in each sample was estimated from the amplification of reference gene primers within the assay. To quantify the absolute abundance of each unique TCRbeta CDR3 rearrangement, sequence reads were collapsed and filtered. Productive Simpson clonality was computed per sample as the square root of Simpson's diversity index over productive rearrangements. The clones in this table, taken by TCRdb from immuneACCESS, are in-frame only. Not every clone is retained; where verified, under half of the shortfall comes from an unresolved V gene, and the cause of the rest is unknown. The V and J calls and clone size were taken over from that table, and D and trimming were inferred from the DNA. The sample records approximately 220,000 clones, 88% of which are singletons. The top ten clones comprise about 2.6% of the sample.

Trimming at the junction amounts to 0 bases on V and 5 bases on J, and the germline ends lie 18 bases apart. Taken from the germline V gene, the CDR1 and CDR2 loops are SGDLS and YYNGEE. The CDR3 measures 17 amino acids from cysteine to phenylalanine. Only CDR3 DNA remains: 51 bases, in frame from the first base. Participants in the prospective study were aged 18 to 89 years, lived in under 30 United States geographic areas, and enrolled through a virtual design. Cohort assignment in the prospective study relied on participant-reported clinical history from a screening survey and a study questionnaire. ImmuneRACE Cohort 3 recovered participants were defined by two consecutive negative NP/OP PCR tests, healthcare professional clearance, or symptom resolution. Mobile phlebotomists in the prospective study collected whole blood, serum and a nasopharyngeal or oropharyngeal swab from every participant. Participants in the prospective study had the option to provide additional blood draws and questionnaires over a roughly two-month period. Before DNA extraction, blood samples from the prospective study were shipped at room temperature or frozen.

Comment on this clone: The antigen this receptor binds is unknown. The input lacks base qualities; no much larger clone sits a single base away.

The receptor was isolated from a woman in her 30s who had recovered from COVID-19. The receptor chain draws on TRBV9 and TRBJ2-1; TRBD1 could be the D gene, as 5 bases match. Source material: PBMCs or T cells enriched from blood (not recorded which). The DNA sequence is as follows: TGTGCCAGCAGCGTAGGTTTAGGCAGGACACAACACAATGAGCAGTTCTTC. The translation is CASSVGLGRTQHNEQFF.